This TCR beta chain was profiled in a study of blood T cell repertoires in COVID-19. Study details: Sources were T cells, B-cell-depleted T cells, or PBMCs; the material itself was cDNA or gDNA.

Trimming removed 7 bases from V and 5 bases from J; junction bases left unmatched: 14. Germline V CDR1 and CDR2: MNHEY, SMNVEV (reference sequence). The CDR3 covers 16 residues. Clones were read by immunoSEQ multiplex PCR, and TCRdb kept only the in-frame ones, dropping some. Of approximately 140,000 clones listed, about 80% are singletons. This clone was found once. The specimen was peripheral blood. The rearrangement links TRBV27 to TRBJ2-7, with 10 bases lining up with TRBD1. This clonotype originated in a man in his 70s with acute or convalescent COVID-19. The CDR3 DNA reads as TGTGCCAGCAAAAGCCCAGGGGACAGGGGTTCCCACGAGCAGTACTTC. Amino acid sequence: CASKSPGDRGSHEQYF.